Below are 31 T cell receptor beta chains sequenced from a single sample in a study of a mutant IDH1 vaccine in newly diagnosed glioma. Assay: immunoSEQ multiplex PCR; the TCRdb copy retains only in-frame clones and omits some. Of about 35,000 clones listed, 60% to 85% were seen once; the top ten hold roughly 8.6%. Indicated time point: baseline, week 1 (first vaccination visit). Stated treatment: pre-vaccination baseline after standard-of-care therapy. Specimen: peripheral blood mononuclear cells (PBMCs), collected from a glioma patient treated with radiotherapy, temozolomide or both. These receptors came from a man aged 50 to 60 with glioma. Some clones in this sample may be carry-over from other donors' samples.

This clone was detected a few times. The chain joins TRBV2 to TRBJ1-2, with TRBD1 matching 9 bases. The CDR3 is made up of 15 amino acids. Losses at the gene ends were 6 bases for V and 2 bases for J; bases not matched to a gene: 7. Germline V gene lookup returns CDR1 SNHLY and CDR2 FYNNEI. CDR3: CASRVDRGENYGYTF. CDR3 bases: TGTGCCAGCAGGGTGGACAGGGGCGAGAACTATGGCTACACCTTC.

The chain carries TRBV13 and TRBJ2-5; 8 bases are a match to TRBD2. This CDR3 region has 15 residues. CDR1 and CDR2 from the germline V gene are PRHDT and FYEKMQ (reference sequence). The V and J ends lost 5 bases and 1 base, in that order; junction bases with no gene match: 6. Here the CDR3 DNA reads TGTGCCAGCAGCCATAGCGGGAACCTCCAAGAGACCCAGTACTTC. Amino acid sequence: CASSHSGNLQETQYF.

The chain joins TRBV5-1 to TRBJ2-5; possible D gene TRBD2, 5 bases. Germline CDR1 reads SGHRS; CDR2 reads YFSETQ. The V gene lost 5 bases and the J gene lost 5 bases, with 19 bases spanning the gap. CDR3 length equals 15 residues. The CDR3 DNA is TGCGCCAGCAGACAAAGTCTCCCTAGCTGGGAGACCCAGTACTTC. This translates into CASRQSLPSWETQYF.

The chain combines TRBV30 with TRBJ1-5; D perhaps matches TRBD1 (5 bases). The CDR3 is 14 amino acids. V gave up 5 bases and J gave up 0 bases, with 11 bases separating them. Germline V lookup: CDR1 GTSNPN, CDR2 SVGIG (reference sequence). The CDR3, as DNA: TGTGCCTGGTCGGGACTCCTTAGCAATCAGCCCCAGCATTTT. Translated: CAWSGLLSNQPQHF. The entire variable domain, with the rest obtained from reference TRBV30 and TRBJ1-5, is as follows: SQTIHQWPATLVQPVGSPLSLECTVEGTSNPNLYWYRQAAGRGLQLLFYSVGIGQISSEVPQNLSASRPQDRQFILSSKKLLLSDSGFYLCAWSGLLSNQPQHFGDGTRLSIL.

This chain connects TRBV30 to TRBJ2-1, with 13 bases that match TRBD2. This CDR3 comprises 16 residues. V was clipped by 0 bases and J by 7 bases; unmatched bases: 6. From germline, CDR1 is GTSNPN and CDR2 SVGIG (reference sequence). DNA of the CDR3: TGTGCCTGGAGTGTGAACAAGGGACTAGCGGGGAATGAGCAGTTCTTC. Amino acids: CAWSVNKGLAGNEQFF.

This chain connects TRBV10-3 to TRBJ2-7, with 10 nucleotides matching TRBD2. Losses at the gene ends were 9 bases for V and 6 bases for J; bases not matched to a gene: 8. Germline assignment: CDR1 ENHRY and CDR2 SYGVKD. This CDR3 is built from 13 residues. CDR3 residues: CAISSGREGEQYF. DNA of the CDR3: TGTGCCATTTCTAGCGGGAGAGAAGGCGAGCAGTACTTC.

The V and J genes are TRBV4-1 and TRBJ2-2; tentatively, D is TRBD2 (6 bases). Looked up from germline, CDR1 is MGHRA and CDR2 is YSYEKL. CDR3 length equals 15 residues. V was shortened by 4 bases and J by 6 bases, with 15 bases between the two germline ends. In DNA, the CDR3 is TGCGCCAGCAGCCTCCTCGGGAGTAACCCCGGGGAGCTGTTTTTT. Its translation is CASSLLGSNPGELFF.

By its share, this clone is medium-sized. The chain joins TRBV6-1 to TRBJ2-7; 7 positions agree with TRBD1. Trimming took 4 bases from V and 5 from J; bases not matched to a gene: 8. CDR1 MNHNS and CDR2 SASEGT come from the germline V gene. This CDR3 region has 14 residues. DNA for the CDR3: TGTGCCAGCAGTGGTGGACAGGATTCGGACGAGCAGTACTTC. Its translation: CASSGGQDSDEQYF.

The CDR3 protein is CASSLGAGPNNEQFF. The DNA of the CDR3 is TGTGCCAGCAGCTTGGGGGCAGGGCCAAACAATGAGCAGTTCTTC. This rearrangement joins TRBV5-4 to TRBJ2-1; maybe TRBD1 (5 bases). Trimming stripped 0 bases from V and 5 bases from J, with 12 bases between. Per germline, CDR1 SGHNT and CDR2 YYREEE (reference sequence). The CDR3 runs to 15 residues. The complete variable domain, with remaining parts taken from reference TRBV5-4 and TRBJ2-1, reads ETGVTQSPTHLIKTRGQQVTLRCSSQSGHNTVSWYQQALGQGPQFIFQYYREEENGRGNFPPRFSGLQFPNYSSELNVNALELDDSALYLCASSLGAGPNNEQFFGPGTRLTVL.

The chain has TRBV5-1 and TRBJ1-2; a possible D gene is TRBD1 (6 bases). CDR1 and CDR2 from the germline V gene are SGHRS and YFSETQ. The germline V and J ends were trimmed by 3 bases and 8 bases, with 17 bases remaining between them. The CDR3 loop spans 14 amino acids. The CDR3 DNA sequence: TGCGCCAGCAGCTCAGTACAGGCTGGGGGCGGCTACACCTTC. Its protein is CASSSVQAGGGYTF.

The chain employs TRBV5-4 and TRBJ1-1; D possibly corresponds to TRBD1 (6 bases). The CDR3 length is 14 residues. Germline V gene sequence: CDR1 SGHNT, CDR2 YYREEE (reference sequence). Trimming removed 4 bases at V and 5 bases at J, with 15 bases between. The CDR3 region has the DNA TGTGCCAGCAGCCTCGACCAGGGGTGGACTGAAGCTTTCTTT. Protein: CASSLDQGWTEAFF.

The rearrangement joins TRBV6-1 to TRBJ1-4; tentatively, D is TRBD1 (6 bases). Germline V gene lookup returns CDR1 MNHNS and CDR2 SASEGT. This CDR3 is 14 amino acids long. The ends were cut back, 4 bases at V and 7 bases at J, with 13 bases in the middle. In DNA, the CDR3 is TGTGCCAGCAGTGGGAGGGCCAGGGGTGAAAAACTGTTTTTT. Its translation is CASSGRARGEKLFF.

The chain combines TRBV5-6 with TRBJ2-1, with D hard to call. The CDR3 has 11 residues. V lost 4 bases to trimming and J lost 5 bases, with 4 bases between them. Germline V gene data show CDR1 as SGHDT and CDR2 as YYEEEE. CDR3 residues: CASSLNNEQFF. The CDR3 coding sequence is TGTGCCAGCAGCCTTAACAATGAGCAGTTCTTC.

The chain combines TRBV27 with TRBJ2-3; maybe TRBD1 (6 bases). The V gene lost 8 bases and the J gene lost 5 bases, with 20 bases spanning the gap. Germline CDR1 MNHEY, CDR2 SMNVEV (reference sequence). The length of the CDR3 is 15 residues. The chain's CDR3 is CASHRDPTGRDTQYF. In nucleotides, the CDR3 is TGTGCCAGCCACAGGGACCCGACTGGAAGAGATACGCAGTATTTT.

The rearrangement joins TRBV5-4 to TRBJ2-5; 9 bases match TRBD1. There are 13 residues in the CDR3. Germline trimming cut 3 bases from V and 5 bases from J; bases unmatched to any gene: 2. The V gene's germline CDR1 is SGHNT and CDR2 YYREEE (reference sequence). CDR3 sequence (DNA): TGTGCCAGCAGCTCCGACAGGGGGGAGACCCAGTACTTC. Translating gives CASSSDRGETQYF.

In its sample, this clone was seen once. The chain links TRBV7-9 to TRBJ1-4; no firm D call. The CDR3 extends over 14 amino acids. V lost 0 bases, J lost 0 bases, and 2 bases lay in between. Germline values: CDR1 SEHNR, CDR2 FQNEAQ (reference sequence). The CDR3 sequence is CASSLAPTNEKLFF. CDR3 sequence (DNA): TGTGCCAGCAGCTTAGCGCCAACTAATGAAAAACTGTTTTTT.

The rearrangement links TRBV7-9 to TRBJ2-1; unclear D gene. The CDR3 spans 17 residues. Germline CDR1 is SEHNR and CDR2 is FQNEAQ (reference sequence). V was pared by 5 bases and J by 6 bases, with 23 bases between. CDR3 DNA sequence: TGTGCCAGCAGCCCACAACCCTCGGCGGTCCGGGTCAATGAGCAGTTCTTC. Translation: CASSPQPSAVRVNEQFF.

The gene calls are TRBV10-3 and TRBJ2-2, with D possibly matching TRBD2 (7 bases). This CDR3 has 16 amino acids. The ends were cut back, 3 bases at V and 7 bases at J, with 18 bases in the middle. Germline V gene lookup returns CDR1 ENHRY and CDR2 SYGVKD. CDR3 DNA sequence: TGTGCCATCAGTGATCCGGGGGGCCGCGCGAGCGGGGAGCTGTTTTTT. It translates to CAISDPGGRASGELFF.

V is TRBV19 and J is TRBJ1-2; 7 nucleotides line up with TRBD1. This CDR3 spans 14 amino acids. Germline trimming cut 5 bases from V and 2 bases from J; bases unmatched to any gene: 5. Germline-derived CDR1 and CDR2 are LNHDA and SQIVND (reference sequence). CDR3 amino acids: CASSFPGQNYGYTF. CDR3 DNA sequence: TGTGCCAGTAGTTTTCCGGGACAGAACTATGGCTACACCTTC.

This clone was seen more than once but under ten times. V usage is TRBV7-9 and J usage is TRBJ1-1; D is possibly TRBD1 (5 bases). This CDR3 region has 16 residues. Trimming stripped 1 base from V and 1 base from J, with 13 bases between. Germline V gives CDR1 SEHNR, CDR2 FQNEAQ (reference sequence). The CDR3 nucleotides are TGTGCCAGCAGCTTAGGAACAGGTGGGAGGAACACTGAAGCTTTCTTT. Translation gives CASSLGTGGRNTEAFF.

V gene TRBV5-1 combines with J gene TRBJ2-3, with D tentatively TRBD2 (7 bases). This CDR3 contains 14 residues. The germline V gene encodes CDR1 SGHRS and CDR2 YFSETQ. Trimming removed 4 bases from V and 3 bases from J, with 12 bases in between. CDR3 region: CASSIGGLTDTQYF. The CDR3 nucleotides are TGCGCCAGCAGCATCGGGGGGCTAACAGATACGCAGTATTTT.

This clone is termed medium-sized. The V and J genes are TRBV27 and TRBJ2-7; 12 bases agree with TRBD1. Germline V gives CDR1 MNHEY, CDR2 SMNVEV (reference sequence). Trimming cost V 5 bases and J 5 bases; bases outside gene matches: 10. CDR3 size: 16 residues. CDR3 protein: CASSTGTGGGRDEQYF. The CDR3 nucleotides read TGTGCCAGCAGTACCGGGACAGGGGGCGGACGAGACGAGCAGTACTTC.

The chain has TRBV2 and TRBJ2-5; 14 nucleotides line up with TRBD2. The CDR3 runs to 15 residues. Per the germline V gene, CDR1 is SNHLY and CDR2 is FYNNEI. The ends lost 6 bases at V and 3 bases at J; junction bases unmatched: 3. DNA for the CDR3: TGTGCCAGCAGATCGGGACTAGCGGGGGAAGAGACCCAGTACTTC. Protein sequence: CASRSGLAGEETQYF.

CDR3 sequence: CAISEAGESSYEQYF. As DNA, the CDR3 is TGTGCCATCAGTGAGGCAGGGGAAAGCTCCTACGAGCAGTACTTC. This chain connects TRBV10-3 to TRBJ2-7, with D possibly matching TRBD1 (6 bases). The V and J ends lost 2 bases and 0 bases respectively, with 11 bases between them. The CDR3 is 15 residues long. Germline CDR1 reads ENHRY; CDR2 reads SYGVKD.

The chain links TRBV5-6 to TRBJ2-2; D ambiguous. Germline lookup yields CDR1 SGHDT and CDR2 YYEEEE. The germline V and J ends were trimmed by 0 bases and 9 bases, with 3 bases remaining between them. The CDR3 consists of 11 residues. The CDR3 region is CASSLARELFF. CDR3 nucleotide sequence: TGTGCCAGCAGCTTGGCCAGGGAGCTGTTTTTT.

This chain uses TRBV19 with TRBJ2-3; a weak D match, TRBD2 (6 bases). The CDR3 has 15 residues. V dropped 4 bases and J dropped 6 bases, with 17 bases sitting between them. The germline V gene has CDR1 LNHDA and CDR2 SQIVND (reference sequence). The CDR3 protein is CASSSRDFQSDTQYF. CDR3 DNA: TGTGCCAGTAGTAGCCGGGACTTCCAATCGGATACGCAGTATTTT.

V is TRBV4-3 and J is TRBJ2-1; D might be TRBD2 (5 bases). The CDR3 is made up of 17 amino acids. V was trimmed by 4 bases and J by 5 bases, leaving 21 bases between them. CDR1 and CDR2 (germline): LGHNA, YSLEER. The CDR3 sequence: CASSPFSAGLTDNEQFF. The CDR3 nucleotides read TGCGCCAGCAGCCCGTTCTCCGCGGGTCTAACGGACAATGAGCAGTTCTTC.

Here the CDR3 reads CASPHRVSPNEKLFF. For the CDR3, the DNA is TGTGCCAGCCCTCACCGAGTCTCTCCTAATGAAAAACTGTTTTTT. J is TRBJ1-4 and V is TRBV18, with D uncertain. V was shortened by 8 bases and J by 3 bases, with 16 bases between the two germline ends. Looked up from germline, CDR1 is KGHSH and CDR2 is LQKENI. The CDR3 totals 15 residues.

The rearrangement links TRBV5-1 to TRBJ2-3; a possible D gene is TRBD2 (6 bases). CDR3 length equals 19 residues. Germline lookup yields CDR1 SGHRS and CDR2 YFSETQ. V was clipped by 0 bases and J by 0 bases, with 20 bases between them. Here the CDR3 reads CASSLGYAGPSTSTDTQYF. The CDR3 DNA reads as TGCGCCAGCAGCTTGGGGTACGCGGGACCATCAACTAGCACAGATACGCAGTATTTT.

Of note for this clone: One junction end does not reproduce the germline sequence, and a read error may be involved. The genes are TRBV7-2 and TRBJ2-7; D not resolved. The germline gives CDR1 SGHTA, CDR2 FQGNSA. CDR3 size: 11 residues. The CDR3 spells CASSLSDEQYF. DNA for the CDR3: TGTGCCAGCAGCCTCTCCGACGAGCAGTACTTC.

This chain uses TRBV6-5 with TRBJ2-1, with a possible D match to TRBD2 (6 bases). The CDR3 has 15 amino acids. Trimming left V 2 bases short and J 2 bases short, with 10 bases between. Germline V lookup: CDR1 MNHEY, CDR2 SVGAGI. CDR3 loop: CASSYQGLTYNEQFF. The CDR3 DNA reads TGTGCCAGCAGTTACCAGGGACTCACCTACAATGAGCAGTTCTTC.